This T cell receptor beta chain was retrieved from a study of blood T cell repertoires in COVID-19. At the level of the study: T cells, B-cell-depleted T cells, or PBMCs provided the cDNA or gDNA that served as material.

In the original processing: Counts of nucleated cells, estimated from reference gene primer amplification, were obtained. Produced via immunoSEQ multiplex PCR; TCRdb's table is partial and in-frame only. D and trimming come from the DNA, and the V and J calls and clone size come from that table. The sample lists 200,000 or so clones, roughly 88% occurring once. This clone was seen once. The sequence was obtained from a man in his sixties with acute or convalescent COVID-19. Input material: peripheral blood.

The CDR3 loop reads CASSPDRLALHF. CDR3 DNA: TGTGCCAGCAGCCCGGACAGGTTGGCCCTCCACTTT. This chain links TRBV7-2 with TRBJ1-6; 7 nucleotides line up with TRBD1. The CDR3 has 12 amino acids. Germline values: CDR1 SGHTA, CDR2 FQGNSA. The ends lost 5 bases at V and 14 bases at J; junction bases unmatched: 6.